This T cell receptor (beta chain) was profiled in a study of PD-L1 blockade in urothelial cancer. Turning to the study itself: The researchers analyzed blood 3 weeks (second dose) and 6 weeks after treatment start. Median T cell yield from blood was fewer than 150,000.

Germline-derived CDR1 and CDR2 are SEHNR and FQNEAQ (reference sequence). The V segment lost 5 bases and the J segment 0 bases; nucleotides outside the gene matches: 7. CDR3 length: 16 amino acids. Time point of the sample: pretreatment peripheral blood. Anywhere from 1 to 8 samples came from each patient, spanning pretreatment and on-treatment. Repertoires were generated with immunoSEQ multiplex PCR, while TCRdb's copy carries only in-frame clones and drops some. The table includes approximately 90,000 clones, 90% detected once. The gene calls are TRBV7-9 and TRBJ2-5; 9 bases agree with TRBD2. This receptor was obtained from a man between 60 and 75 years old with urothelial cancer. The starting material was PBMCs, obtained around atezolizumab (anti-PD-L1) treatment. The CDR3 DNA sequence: TGTGCCAGCAGCACCCCCGGACTAGCGTACCAAGAGACCCAGTACTTC. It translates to CASSTPGLAYQETQYF.